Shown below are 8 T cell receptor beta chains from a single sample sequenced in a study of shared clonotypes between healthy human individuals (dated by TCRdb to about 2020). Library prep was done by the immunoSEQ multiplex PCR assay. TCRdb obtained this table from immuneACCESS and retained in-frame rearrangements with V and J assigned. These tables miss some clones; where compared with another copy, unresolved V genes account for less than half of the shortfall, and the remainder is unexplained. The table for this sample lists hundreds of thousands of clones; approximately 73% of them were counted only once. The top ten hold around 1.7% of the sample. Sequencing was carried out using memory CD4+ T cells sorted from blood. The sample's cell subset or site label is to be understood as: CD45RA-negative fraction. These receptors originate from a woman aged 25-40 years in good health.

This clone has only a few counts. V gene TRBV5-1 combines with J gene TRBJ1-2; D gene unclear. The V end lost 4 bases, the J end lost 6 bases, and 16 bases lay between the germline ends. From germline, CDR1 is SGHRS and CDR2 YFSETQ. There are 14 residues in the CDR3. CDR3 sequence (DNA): TGCGCCAGCAGCCACGAAACCAGAGGAGATGGCTACACCTTC. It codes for CASSHETRGDGYTF. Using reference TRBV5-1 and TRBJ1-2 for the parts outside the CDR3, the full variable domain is KAGVTQTPRYLIKTRGQQVTLSCSPISGHRSVSWYQQTPGQGLQFLFEYFSETQRNKGNFPGRFSGRQFSNSRSEMNVSTLELGDSALYLCASSHETRGDGYTFGSGTRLTVV.

CDR3 DNA sequence: TGTGCCAGCAGGACTAGCGGGAGTACGTACGAGCAGTACTTC. It is translated as CASRTSGSTYEQYF. The rearrangement links TRBV2 to TRBJ2-7, with 12 bases identical to TRBD2. The length of the CDR3 is 14 residues. CDR1 is SNHLY, CDR2 FYNNEI, per germline. Trimming took 6 bases from V and 4 from J; bases not matched to a gene: 4.

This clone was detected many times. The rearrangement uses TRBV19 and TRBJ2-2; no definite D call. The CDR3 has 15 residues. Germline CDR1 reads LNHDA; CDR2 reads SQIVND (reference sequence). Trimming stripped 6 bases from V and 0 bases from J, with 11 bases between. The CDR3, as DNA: TGTGCCAGTAGAGTTCTGGCTGCGAACACCGGGGAGCTGTTTTTT. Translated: CASRVLAANTGELFF.

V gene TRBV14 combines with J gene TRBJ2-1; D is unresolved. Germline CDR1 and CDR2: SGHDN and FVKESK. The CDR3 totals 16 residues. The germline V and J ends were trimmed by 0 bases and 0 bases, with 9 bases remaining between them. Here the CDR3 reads CASSQDRQSSYNEQFF. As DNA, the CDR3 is TGTGCCAGCAGCCAAGATCGGCAGAGCTCCTACAATGAGCAGTTCTTC.

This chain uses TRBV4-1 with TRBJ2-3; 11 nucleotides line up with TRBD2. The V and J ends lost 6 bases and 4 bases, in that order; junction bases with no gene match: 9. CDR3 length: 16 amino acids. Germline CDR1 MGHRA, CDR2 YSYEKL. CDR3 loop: CASRLLAGENPDTQYF. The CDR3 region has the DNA TGCGCCAGCAGGTTACTAGCGGGAGAGAATCCAGATACGCAGTATTTT.

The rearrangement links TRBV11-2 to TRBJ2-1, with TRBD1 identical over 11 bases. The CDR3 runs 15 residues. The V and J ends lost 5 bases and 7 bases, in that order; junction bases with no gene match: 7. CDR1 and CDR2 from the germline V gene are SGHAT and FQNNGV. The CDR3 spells CASSRDRGVWNEQFF. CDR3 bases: TGTGCCAGCAGCCGGGACAGGGGGGTATGGAATGAGCAGTTCTTC.

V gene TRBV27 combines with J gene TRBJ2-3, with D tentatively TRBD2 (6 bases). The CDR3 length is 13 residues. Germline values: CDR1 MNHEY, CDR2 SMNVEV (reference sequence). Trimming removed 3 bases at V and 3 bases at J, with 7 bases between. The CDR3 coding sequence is TGTGCCAGCAGTTTTGGACTAACAGATACGCAGTATTTT. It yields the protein CASSFGLTDTQYF.

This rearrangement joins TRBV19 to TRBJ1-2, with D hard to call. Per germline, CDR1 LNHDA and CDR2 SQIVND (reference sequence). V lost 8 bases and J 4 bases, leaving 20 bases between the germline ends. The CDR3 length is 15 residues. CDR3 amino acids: CASSIGAGTIYGYTF. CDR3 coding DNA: TGTGCCAGTTCGATAGGTGCGGGTACTATCTATGGCTACACCTTC.